The 27 T cell receptor beta chains given below trace back to one sample, sequenced in a study of cytomegalovirus exposure and HLA in healthy donors (dated by TCRdb to the late 2010s). Library creation used the immunoSEQ multiplex PCR assay. TCRdb took over this immuneACCESS table, retaining in-frame rearrangements with V and J assigned. Such tables are incomplete; in checked studies, under half of the missing clones stem from an unresolved V gene, and the remainder is unexplained. The sample table holds 80,000 to 100,000 clones, of which 70% to 90% were seen once. Clones ranked in the top ten supply roughly 3.9% of the sample. The sequencing sample was made of PBMCs. Receptors originate from a woman aged 25 to 39 in good health and CMV-seronegative.

The chain links TRBV2 to TRBJ2-2; 13 bases line up with TRBD2. The germline CDR1 and CDR2 sequences are SNHLY and FYNNEI. CDR3 length: 17 amino acids. Trimming cost V 2 bases and J 4 bases; bases outside gene matches: 4. The CDR3 DNA follows: TGTGCCAGCAGTGAAACTAGGACTAGCGGGGGCACCGGGGAGCTGTTTTTT. Its translation is CASSETRTSGGTGELFF.

The V call is TRBV28, the J call TRBJ2-1; TRBD1 matches 8 bases. Germline V CDR1 and CDR2: MDHEN, SYDVKM. The V and J ends lost 7 bases and 8 bases, in that order; junction bases with no gene match: 10. CDR3 length: 14 residues. The CDR3, as DNA: TGTGCCAGCACCCTTGGACAGGGCGAGGATGAGCAGTTCTTC. Translating it yields CASTLGQGEDEQFF. The variable domain in full, completed from reference TRBV28 and TRBJ2-1, reads DVKVTQSSRYLVKRTGEKVFLECVQDMDHENMFWYRQDPGLGLRLIYFSYDVKMKEKGDIPEGYSVSREKKERFSLILESASTNQTSMYLCASTLGQGEDEQFFGPGTRLTVL.

The V call is TRBV5-1, the J call TRBJ2-1, with D perhaps matching TRBD2 (7 bases). CDR1 and CDR2 (germline): SGHRS, YFSETQ. V was cut by 2 bases and J by 7 bases, with 22 bases left in between. The CDR3 is 17 amino acids. The CDR3 DNA reads as TGCGCCAGCAGCTTAAGGTTCGGGGGGCAGGGAAAGAATGAGCAGTTCTTC. It is translated as CASSLRFGGQGKNEQFF. Supplemented by reference TRBV5-1 and TRBJ2-1, the full variable domain reads KAGVTQTPRYLIKTRGQQVTLSCSPISGHRSVSWYQQTPGQGLQFLFEYFSETQRNKGNFPGRFSGRQFSNSRSEMNVSTLELGDSALYLCASSLRFGGQGKNEQFFGPGTRLTVL.

The chain links TRBV2 to TRBJ2-1; no reliable D call. The CDR3 is 13 amino acids. CDR1 SNHLY and CDR2 FYNNEI come from the germline V gene. V was shortened by 4 bases and J by 4 bases, with 8 bases between the two germline ends. CDR3 region: CASSGTVYNEQFF. CDR3 nucleotide sequence: TGTGCCAGCAGTGGAACAGTGTACAATGAGCAGTTCTTC.

This clone was detected once. The J gene is TRBJ2-4, the V gene TRBV27; the match to TRBD1 covers 8 bases. Unmatched junction bases numbered 6, after V lost 5 bases and J lost 0 bases. Germline CDR1 and CDR2: MNHEY and SMNVEV (reference sequence). This CDR3 has 16 amino acids. CDR3 in amino acids: CASSPGQGLAKNIQYF. CDR3 bases: TGTGCCAGCAGTCCTGGACAGGGTTTAGCCAAAAACATTCAGTACTTC.

The chain combines TRBV10-3 with TRBJ1-1; 8 bases agree with TRBD1. CDR3 length: 13 residues. Germline V gene lookup returns CDR1 ENHRY and CDR2 SYGVKD. The V and J ends lost 10 bases and 0 bases, in that order; junction bases with no gene match: 4. The CDR3 sequence is CANRQGLNTEAFF. CDR3 in DNA: TGTGCCAACAGACAGGGGCTGAACACTGAAGCTTTCTTT.

This clone was picked up a small number of times. This chain links TRBV4-1 with TRBJ1-1; a possible D gene is TRBD1 (6 bases). The CDR3 covers 16 residues. V dropped 5 bases and J dropped 3 bases, with 19 bases sitting between them. Per germline, CDR1 MGHRA and CDR2 YSYEKL. CDR3 bases: TGCGCCAGCAGCTTAGGGGGGAGGGGAATCGACACTGAAGCTTTCTTT. Its protein is CASSLGGRGIDTEAFF.

The chain combines TRBV4-1 with TRBJ2-3; 7 positions agree with TRBD2. The V and J ends lost 0 bases and 5 bases, in that order; junction bases with no gene match: 14. The germline V gene encodes CDR1 MGHRA and CDR2 YSYEKL. This CDR3 has 18 amino acids. The CDR3 region has the DNA TGCGCCAGCAGCCAAGAGGGTGACGGGGGGACCTGGGGAGATACGCAGTATTTT. Its protein is CASSQEGDGGTWGDTQYF.

This sequence joins TRBV27 and TRBJ1-5, with 9 positions matching TRBD1. Germline V CDR1 and CDR2: MNHEY, SMNVEV (reference sequence). J lost 7 bases, V lost 5 bases, and 6 bases had no gene match. CDR3 length equals 14 residues. CDR3 DNA: TGTGCCAGCAGTCCTACAGGGGGCAGGCAGCCCCAGCATTTT. The encoded protein is CASSPTGGRQPQHF.

This clone turned up a few times. V and J are TRBV29-1 and TRBJ2-2; TRBD2 matches at 8 bases. Trimming cost V 5 bases and J 3 bases; bases outside gene matches: 8. The CDR3 totals 15 residues. In germline, CDR1 is SQVTM, CDR2 ANQGSEA. The CDR3 here is CSVRREGRDTGELFF. The CDR3 DNA follows: TGCAGCGTTCGACGGGAGGGCCGGGACACCGGGGAGCTGTTTTTT.

V gene TRBV28 combines with J gene TRBJ2-3; 9 positions match TRBD2. Germline V gene sequence: CDR1 MDHEN, CDR2 SYDVKM. The CDR3 extends over 18 amino acids. The junction had 18 bases not matched to a gene; V was cut back by 8 bases and J by 3 bases. The chain's CDR3 is CASSSGRWGKELTDTQYF. The DNA for the CDR3 is TGTGCCAGCTCAAGCGGGAGGTGGGGAAAGGAATTAACAGATACGCAGTATTTT.

The rearrangement uses TRBV18 and TRBJ2-7; D is possibly TRBD1 (5 bases). The germline CDR1 and CDR2 sequences are KGHSH and LQKENI. The V end was cut by 3 bases, the J end by 2 bases, with 11 bases between. This CDR3 region has 14 residues. In DNA, the CDR3 is TGTGCCAGCTCACCGAATCGACAGACCTACGAGCAGTACTTC. It is translated as CASSPNRQTYEQYF.

V usage is TRBV5-1 and J usage is TRBJ1-4; TRBD1 aligns across 11 bases. CDR3 length equals 14 residues. Germline-derived CDR1 and CDR2 are SGHRS and YFSETQ. V lost 2 bases and J lost 7; bases outside the gene matches: 1. The CDR3 sequence is CASSFGQGAEKLFF. The CDR3 bases are TGCGCCAGCAGCTTTGGACAGGGGGCTGAAAAACTGTTTTTT.

A remark on this clone: At the DNA level, this CDR3 is encoded by other sequences in the same sample as well. The V gene is TRBV7-2, the J gene TRBJ1-2, with 7 bases identical to TRBD1. The V segment lost 6 bases and the J segment 5 bases; nucleotides outside the gene matches: 6. CDR1 is SGHTA, CDR2 FQGNSA, per germline. The CDR3 covers 13 residues. The CDR3 bases are TGTGCCAGCAGTTCGGACAGGAGATATGGCTACACCTTC. This translates into CASSSDRRYGYTF.

This chain links TRBV11-3 with TRBJ2-5; the D gene is possibly TRBD2 (5 bases). This CDR3 region has 15 residues. CDR1 and CDR2 (germline): SGHNT, YENEEA. V lost 3 bases, J lost 3 bases, and 14 bases lay in between. CDR3 nucleotide sequence: TGTGCCAGCAGCTTGAGAGCGGACCTGAAAGAGACCCAGTACTTC. Translation: CASSLRADLKETQYF.

This chain links TRBV27 with TRBJ1-2; possibly TRBD1 for D (5 bases). The CDR3 runs 15 residues. Trimming removed 5 bases from V and 8 bases from J, with 21 bases in between. In germline, CDR1 is MNHEY, CDR2 SMNVEV (reference sequence). DNA for the CDR3: TGTGCCAGCAGTAACCCCCAGGGAGGGGCGGGCGGCTACACCTTC. It specifies CASSNPQGGAGGYTF.

The CDR3, as DNA: TGTGCCAGCTCGCCCCAGGGACACGGCCAAGAGACCCAGTACTTC. It is translated as CASSPQGHGQETQYF. The gene calls are TRBV18 and TRBJ2-5; tentative D call: TRBD1 (6 bases). Germline CDR1 KGHSH, CDR2 LQKENI. Trimming cost V 6 bases and J 1 base, with 15 bases left between them. The CDR3 is made up of 15 amino acids. The whole variable domain, remainder taken from reference TRBV18 and TRBJ2-5, is NAGVMQNPRHLVRRRGQEARLRCSPMKGHSHVYWYRQLPEEGLKFMVYLQKENIIDESGMPKERFSAEFPKEGPSILRIQQVVRGDSAAYFCASSPQGHGQETQYFGPGTRLLVL.

The chain joins TRBV4-2 to TRBJ2-1; a weak D match, TRBD2 (5 bases). V lost 8 bases, J lost 5 bases, and 10 bases lay in between. The CDR3 spans 12 residues. In germline, CDR1 is LGHNA, CDR2 YNFKEQ. The CDR3: CASRVGDNEQFF. The CDR3 bases are TGTGCCAGCCGCGTGGGAGACAATGAGCAGTTCTTC.

The rearrangement links TRBV4-1 to TRBJ2-3, with a tentative D call TRBD2 (6 bases). Between the trimmed V and J ends, which lost 1 base and 2 bases, there was a span of 13 bases. This CDR3 has 16 amino acids. The germline V gene has CDR1 MGHRA and CDR2 YSYEKL. CDR3 bases: TGCGCCAGCAGCCAAGGGCTTGCGGGGAACACAGATACGCAGTATTTT. Its protein product is CASSQGLAGNTDTQYF.

The rearrangement uses TRBV12-5 and TRBJ1-3; unclear D gene. Trimming shortened V by 1 base and J by 0 bases, and 4 bases separated the two germline ends. Germline V gives CDR1 LGHNT, CDR2 FRNRAP. This CDR3 region has 14 residues. The CDR3 loop is CASGLDSSGNTIYF. The CDR3 DNA follows: TGTGCTAGTGGTTTGGACAGCTCTGGAAACACCATATATTTT. Full variable domain (remainder filled in from reference TRBV12-5 and TRBJ1-3): DARVTQTPRHKVTEMGQEVTMRCQPILGHNTVFWYRQTMMQGLELLAYFRNRAPLDDSGMPKDRFSAEMPDATLATLKIQPSEPRDSAVYFCASGLDSSGNTIYFGEGSWLTVV.

The CDR3 here is CASSFAGTGIGNTIYF. CDR3 bases: TGTGCCAGCAGTTTTGCGGGGACAGGGATTGGAAACACCATATATTTT. This chain connects TRBV28 to TRBJ1-3; 9 bases agree with TRBD1. CDR1 is MDHEN, CDR2 SYDVKM, per germline. The CDR3 totals 16 residues. J lost 3 bases, V lost 3 bases, and 6 bases had no gene match.

The rearrangement uses TRBV7-2 and TRBJ2-1; the match to TRBD2 covers 14 bases. Per germline, CDR1 SGHTA and CDR2 FQGNSA. The CDR3 is 18 amino acids. Trimming removed 2 bases from V and 10 bases from J; junction bases left unmatched: 13. The CDR3 region is CASSLRGLTSGRAGEQFF. The CDR3 nucleotides are TGTGCCAGCAGCTTAAGGGGCTTGACTAGCGGGAGGGCCGGAGAGCAGTTCTTC.

The chain has TRBV6-4 and TRBJ1-2; TRBD1 might be the D (5 bases). This CDR3 spans 15 amino acids. The V gene's germline CDR1 is MRHNA and CDR2 SNTAGT. Trimming removed 7 bases at V and 0 bases at J, with 15 bases between. The CDR3 sequence: CASTPGWGANYGYTF. The CDR3 nucleotides are TGTGCCAGCACCCCCGGGTGGGGGGCTAACTATGGCTACACCTTC.

The chain joins TRBV11-3 to TRBJ1-1; D not resolved. Germline-derived CDR1 and CDR2 are SGHNT and YENEEA. V dropped 5 bases and J dropped 6 bases, with 7 bases sitting between them. This CDR3 contains 11 residues. In DNA form, the CDR3 reads TGTGCCAGCAGCCGGGGTTCTGAAGCTTTCTTT. It is translated as CASSRGSEAFF. Based on the CDR3 plus reference TRBV11-3 and TRBJ1-1, the full variable domain is EAGVVQSPRYKIIEKKQPVAFWCNPISGHNTLYWYLQNLGQGPELLIRYENEEAVDDSQLPKDRFSAERLKGVDSTLKIQPAELGDSAVYLCASSRGSEAFFGQGTRLTVV.

The chain combines TRBV5-6 with TRBJ2-5; D is unresolved. The CDR3 consists of 13 residues. V was shortened by 0 bases and J by 3 bases, with 6 bases between the two germline ends. Looked up from germline, CDR1 is SGHDT and CDR2 is YYEEEE. This chain's CDR3 is CASSLGVKETQYF. For the CDR3, the DNA is TGTGCCAGCAGCTTGGGCGTTAAAGAGACCCAGTACTTC.

The chain uses TRBV28 and TRBJ2-7; D uncertain. Trimming pared 2 bases from V and 6 bases from J, leaving 8 bases between. Germline CDR1 and CDR2: MDHEN and SYDVKM. This CDR3 has 12 residues. CDR3 DNA sequence: TGTGCCAGCAGTTTACCTTTATCCGAGCAGTACTTC. Residues: CASSLPLSEQYF.

The chain joins TRBV5-1 to TRBJ2-6; weak D call: TRBD2 (6 bases). Germline CDR1 reads SGHRS; CDR2 reads YFSETQ. V was clipped by 7 bases and J by 2 bases, with 19 bases between them. The CDR3 is 17 amino acids. The CDR3 sequence: CASAHLPGGAGANVLTF. The CDR3 nucleotides read TGCGCCAGCGCCCACCTCCCGGGCGGGGCTGGGGCCAACGTCCTGACTTTC. The variable domain in full, with the rest retrieved from reference TRBV5-1 and TRBJ2-6, is KAGVTQTPRYLIKTRGQQVTLSCSPISGHRSVSWYQQTPGQGLQFLFEYFSETQRNKGNFPGRFSGRQFSNSRSEMNVSTLELGDSALYLCASAHLPGGAGANVLTFGAGSRLTVL.